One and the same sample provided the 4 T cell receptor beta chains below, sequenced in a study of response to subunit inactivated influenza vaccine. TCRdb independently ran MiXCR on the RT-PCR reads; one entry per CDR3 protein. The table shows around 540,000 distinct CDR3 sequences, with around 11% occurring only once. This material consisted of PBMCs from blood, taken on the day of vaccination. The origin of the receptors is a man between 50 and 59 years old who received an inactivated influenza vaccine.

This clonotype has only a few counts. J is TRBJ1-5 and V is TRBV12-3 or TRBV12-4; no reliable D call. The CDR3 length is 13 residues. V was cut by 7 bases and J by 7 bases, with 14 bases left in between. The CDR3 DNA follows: TGTGCCAGCACTGTCGCTCCGGGACAGCCCCAGCATTTT. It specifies CASTVAPGQPQHF.

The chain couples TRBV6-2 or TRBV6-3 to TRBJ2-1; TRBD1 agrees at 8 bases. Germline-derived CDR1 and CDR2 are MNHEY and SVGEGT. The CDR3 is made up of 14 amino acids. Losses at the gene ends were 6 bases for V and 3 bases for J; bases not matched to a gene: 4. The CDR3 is CASSNGQGYNEQFF. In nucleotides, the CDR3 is TGTGCCAGCAGCAACGGACAGGGCTACAATGAGCAGTTCTTC.

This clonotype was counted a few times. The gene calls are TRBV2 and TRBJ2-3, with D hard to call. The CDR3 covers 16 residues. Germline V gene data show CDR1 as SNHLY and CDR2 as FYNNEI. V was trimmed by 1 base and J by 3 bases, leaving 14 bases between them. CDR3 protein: CASSEGTNIGTDTQYF. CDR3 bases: TGTGCCAGCAGTGAAGGAACGAACATAGGGACAGATACGCAGTATTTT.

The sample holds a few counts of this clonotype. The CDR3 reads CASSPGFLRETQYF. Here the CDR3 DNA reads TGTGCCAGCAGCCCTGGTTTTCTGAGGGAGACCCAGTACTTC. This chain connects TRBV11-2 to TRBJ2-5; D is unclear. There are 14 residues in the CDR3. In germline, CDR1 is SGHAT, CDR2 FQNNGV. V gave up 5 bases and J gave up 5 bases, with 15 bases separating them. Supplemented by reference TRBV11-2 and TRBJ2-5, the full variable domain reads EAGVAQSPRYKIIEKRQSVAFWCNPISGHATLYWYQQILGQGPKLLIQFQNNGVVDDSQLPKDRFSAERLKGVDSTLKIQPAKLEDSAVYLCASSPGFLRETQYFGPGTRLLVL.